This T cell receptor beta chain was recorded in a study of CD8 T cells in ankylosing spondylitis. Quantitative 5'-RACE with molecular barcodes produced the TCR beta libraries. TCRdb analysed the 5' RACE reads with MiXCR anew, one entry per CDR3 protein. The sample carries around 770,000 distinct CDR3 sequences, approximately 12% recorded once. Study results and limitations: Typical of ankylosing spondylitis blood, it appeared, was a TCR beta motif of under 10 highly homologous variants.

There are a few counts of this clonotype. No antigen is known for it. This CDR3 has 16 residues. V was pared by 0 bases and J by 7 bases, with 4 bases of the junction left unmatched. Germline assignment: CDR1 SGHRS and CDR2 YFSETQ. The source of this sequence is a male donor with ankylosing spondylitis. The genes are TRBV5-1 and TRBJ2-1, with 13 bases aligning to TRBD2. Sequenced: blood, either unsorted or a sorted T cell fraction (not recorded which). Here the CDR3 reads CASSLGQTSGRNEQFF. CDR3 in DNA: TGCGCCAGCAGCTTGGGCCAGACTAGCGGGAGGAATGAGCAGTTCTTC.